A selection of T cell receptor beta chains follows, all from one sample in a study of early T cells in non-severe SARS-CoV-2 infection. TCRdb itself ran the 5' RACE reads through MiXCR, one entry per CDR3 protein. The repertoire holds about 52,000 distinct CDR3 sequences, with around 8% as singletons. Specimen: whole blood. The receptors were gathered from an adult who was a healthcare worker with PCR-confirmed SARS-CoV-2 infection or an uninfected control (not recorded which). Each CDR3 is given with its conserved first and last residue. Fields, in order: D gene, V gene, CDR3 length, CDR3 protein. The D gene is left open where the match is weak.

NA | TRBV7-9 | 14 | CASSGFSVNTEAFF
TRBD2 | TRBV20-1 | 16 | CSARGVAGGITDTQYF
TRBD1 | TRBV18 | 13 | CASLGTANTEAFF
NA | TRBV7-6 | 13 | CASSRQDSYEQYF
NA | TRBV6-6 | 13 | CASSYGAGREQYF
NA | TRBV5-1 | 17 | CASSLVPVQRDDQPQHF
NA | TRBV14 | 14 | CASSQGGLDYGYTF
TRBD2 | TRBV11-2 | 17 | CASSLARTSGRAGELFF
NA | TRBV20-1 | 14 | CSAREAGGNYGYTF
NA | TRBV9 | 12 | CASSVVLGELFF
TRBD1 | TRBV5-4 | 16 | CASSLGGTGNTGELFF
TRBD2 | TRBV29-1 | 12 | CSVPSGTGELFF
NA | TRBV19 | 13 | CASSGRGYNEQFF
TRBD1 | TRBV6-6 | 16 | CASSYGSGGQVIEQYF
NA | TRBV7-2 | 13 | CASSLNGGGEQFF
NA | TRBV20-1 | 15 | CSARPPSRAGDTQYF
NA | TRBV20-1 | 13 | CSASTGAKNIQYF
TRBD2 | TRBV9 | 17 | CASSKHSGGAVRDTQYF
NA | TRBV28 | 15 | CASSFNLSGNSPLHF
NA | TRBV12-3/TRBV12-4 | 15 | CASSFRQFSGTEAFF
NA | TRBV3-1 | 13 | CASSRNRDTEAFF
NA | TRBV28 | 17 | CASSPVGRIGGGTEAFF
NA | TRBV3-2 | 15 | CASSLSAAGTGELFF
NA | TRBV28 | 13 | CASSGDTNTEAFF
NA | TRBV28 | 14 | CASRLHRVVNEQFF
NA | TRBV12-3/TRBV12-4 | 13 | CASRVNSYNEQFF
TRBD2 | TRBV29-1 | 14 | CSVLGLAGENEQFF
NA | TRBV10-3 | 18 | CAISESLQASKRTDTQYF
TRBD2 | TRBV29-1 | 11 | CSVGRGYEQYF
NA | TRBV6-2/TRBV6-3 | 12 | CASSYANYGYTF
NA | TRBV2 | 12 | CASSEYGASPEF
TRBD2 | TRBV28 | 15 | CASSSSGGFTDTQYF
TRBD2 | TRBV4-1 | 15 | CASSQDRLATDTQYF
NA | TRBV29-1 | 13 | CSVDRTTYNEQFF
NA | TRBV2 | 13 | CASRRQVGNGYTF
NA | TRBV29-1 | 16 | CSVESPGYHNGETQYF
NA | TRBV28 | 16 | CASTSPEGGVKNIQYF
TRBD1 | TRBV30 | 12 | CAWGTGGNIQYF
TRBD1 | TRBV27 | 12 | CASSNRGYEQYF
NA | TRBV11-2 | 16 | CASSLSGSRSYNEQFF
NA | TRBV13 | 16 | CASSPNRLNELDEQYF
NA | TRBV20-1 | 13 | CSARGQGDTEAFF
TRBD1 | TRBV20-1 | 15 | CSASDNRGRRETQYF
NA | TRBV19 | 14 | CASSARGRNYGYTF
TRBD1 | TRBV20-1 | 14 | CSATRTGVNGELFF
TRBD2 | TRBV7-8 | 15 | CASSLGGTSLYEQFF
NA | TRBV18 | 14 | CASKDTTLNTEAFF
NA | TRBV20-1 | 11 | CSAWSYNEQFF
NA | TRBV9 | 17 | CASSTRTDSSGANVLTF
NA | TRBV9 | 14 | CASSVGLLGDEQFF
NA | TRBV4-2 | 16 | CASSQNLLGGVSEQYF